This T cell receptor beta chain was identified during a study of blood T cell repertoires in COVID-19. Overall study: PBMCs, B-cell-depleted T cells, or T cells provided the cDNA or gDNA that made up the material.

In the authors' methods: The assay estimated nucleated cells by amplifying reference gene primers. The repertoire was sequenced with immunoSEQ multiplex PCR; TCRdb's copy has only in-frame clones and lacks some. V and J calls plus clone size are reproduced from that table; the DNA served to infer D and trimming. Among roughly 250,000 clones, around 90% were seen once, and the ten largest hold approximately 1.2%. After removal of 7 bases from V and 3 bases from J, the junction contained 15 bases not matched to a gene. The CDR3 sequence is 17 residues long. Germline CDR1 SGHVS, CDR2 FQNEAQ. This receptor was identified in a human donor in a cohort exposed to, infected with or recovered from COVID-19 (not recorded which). The donor label of this sample is uncertain. The sample consisted of PBMCs or T cells enriched from blood (not recorded which). The rearrangement links TRBV7-8 to TRBJ2-7, with 10 bases fitting TRBD1. The CDR3: CASNTFRGQGLLYEQYF. CDR3 in DNA: TGTGCCAGCAACACATTTCGGGGACAGGGGTTGCTCTACGAGCAGTACTTC.